Listed below are T cell receptor beta chains from one sample, sequenced in a study of T cell responses to AZD1222 COVID-19 vaccine. Repertoires were generated with immunoSEQ multiplex PCR, while TCRdb's copy carries only in-frame clones and drops some. The sample includes 50,000 to 85,000 clones, 70% to 80% of them seen just once. Sample: peripheral blood, taken on day 0 of MenACWY control vaccination. The receptors come from an adult in good health. Each CDR3 is given with its conserved first and last residue. The D gene is left open where the match is weak. Expanded clones get a size class; other rows say once, few or many, or leave the size out.

CASSLPHGTGGGGELFF	TGTGCCAGCAGCTTACCCCATGGGACAGGGGGCGGCGGGGAGCTGTTTTTT	TRBD1	TRBV11-2	TRBJ2-2	NA
CASSSEANYGYTF	TGTGCCAGCAGCTCGGAGGCTAACTATGGCTACACCTTC	NA	TRBV7-9	TRBJ1-2	NA
CASSLMGGELFF	TGTGCCAGCAGCTTAATGGGCGGGGAGCTGTTTTTT	NA	TRBV11-2	TRBJ2-2	NA
CASSDRGARVSYNEQFF	TGTGCCAGCAGTGATAGAGGGGCCAGGGTCTCCTACAATGAGCAGTTCTTC	NA	TRBV2	TRBJ2-1	NA
CACTRQGAYEQYF	TGTGCCTGCACACGACAGGGGGCCTACGAGCAGTACTTC	TRBD1	TRBV30	TRBJ2-7	NA
CASSLGDREQYF	TGTGCCAGCAGCTTGGGGGATCGCGAGCAGTACTTC	NA	TRBV5-4	TRBJ2-7	NA
CASADSLYEQYF	TGTGCCAGCGCCGACAGTCTTTACGAGCAGTACTTC	NA	TRBV12-3/TRBV12-4	TRBJ2-7	NA
CASSYGLAHGTQYF	TGTGCCAGCAGCTATGGACTAGCCCATGGGACCCAGTACTTC	TRBD2	TRBV7-9	TRBJ2-5	NA
CASSHKALAGGYNEQFF	TGTGCCAGCAGCCATAAGGCCCTAGCGGGAGGGTACAATGAGCAGTTCTTC	TRBD2	TRBV7-9	TRBJ2-1	NA
CASSPGKGLDEQYF	TGTGCCAGCAGCCCGGGGAAGGGCCTGGACGAGCAGTACTTC	NA	TRBV4-2	TRBJ2-7	NA
CASSFGQPYNEQFF	TGTGCCAGCAGTTTTGGGCAGCCCTACAATGAGCAGTTCTTC	NA	TRBV28	TRBJ2-1	few
CASSSDTGELFF	TGTGCCAGCTCCTCGGACACCGGGGAGCTGTTTTTT	NA	TRBV18	TRBJ2-2	NA
CASSLPGQSNTGELFF	TGTGCCAGCAGCTTACCTGGGCAGTCGAACACCGGGGAGCTGTTTTTT	NA	TRBV5-6	TRBJ2-2	NA
CASSVWGTGSEAFF	TGTGCCAGCAGTGTGTGGGGGACAGGGTCTGAAGCTTTCTTT	TRBD1	TRBV28	TRBJ1-1	NA
CASSKAGSWDRSTSSYNEQFF	TGTGCCAGCAGCAAAGCTGGATCCTGGGACAGGTCCACGAGCTCCTACAATGAGCAGTTCTTC	NA	TRBV21-1	TRBJ2-1	few
CASVGQMNTEAFF	TGTGCCAGCGTAGGGCAGATGAACACTGAAGCTTTCTTT	NA	TRBV2	TRBJ1-1	NA
CASSLNTGSGGPQHF	TGTGCCAGCAGCTTAAATACGGGTTCCGGGGGGCCCCAGCATTTT	NA	TRBV7-2	TRBJ1-5	NA
CASSSLRTEAFF	TGTGCCAGCAGTTCACTACGGACTGAAGCTTTCTTT	NA	TRBV12-3/TRBV12-4	TRBJ1-1	NA
CASRKPWRPGLTNYGYTF	TGTGCCAGCAGGAAACCTTGGCGACCCGGACTTACTAACTATGGCTACACCTTC	NA	TRBV11-2	TRBJ1-2	NA
CASSPSGGTSYEQYF	TGCGCCAGCAGCCCATCGGGGGGAACGTCCTACGAGCAGTACTTC	TRBD2	TRBV5-1	TRBJ2-7	NA
CASMGGSNQPQHF	TGTGCCAGTATGGGGGGGAGCAATCAGCCCCAGCATTTT	NA	TRBV19	TRBJ1-5	NA
CASSVEGDGTDTQYF	TGTGCCAGCAGCGTTGAGGGCGACGGCACAGATACGCAGTATTTT	NA	TRBV9	TRBJ2-3	few
CASRETGRKNTEAFF	TGTGCCAGCAGGGAGACGGGACGGAAGAACACTGAAGCTTTCTTT	NA	TRBV6-5	TRBJ1-1	NA
CASSLNARNNEQFF	TGTGCCAGCAGCTTAAACGCTAGAAACAATGAGCAGTTCTTC	NA	TRBV7-3	TRBJ2-1	NA
CASSKLGSYEQYF	TGTGCCAGCAGTAAGTTGGGCTCCTACGAGCAGTACTTC	NA	TRBV27	TRBJ2-7	NA
CASSAFDRAGNTIYF	TGTGCCAGCAGCGCTTTCGACAGGGCTGGAAACACCATATATTTT	TRBD1	TRBV9	TRBJ1-3	NA
CASSLTRQNEQFF	TGTGCCAGCAGCTTAACAAGGCAGAATGAGCAGTTCTTC	NA	TRBV7-3	TRBJ2-1	few
CASSPLQDRAAFF	TGTGCCAGTAGTCCGCTGCAGGACAGGGCCGCTTTCTTT	TRBD1	TRBV19	TRBJ1-1	NA
CAWSVRRGNSQPQHF	TGTGCCTGGAGTGTACGGAGAGGGAATAGTCAGCCCCAGCATTTT	NA	TRBV30	TRBJ1-5	NA
CASSALLGHGAFF	TGTGCCAGCAGTGCACTTTTGGGGCATGGAGCTTTCTTT	NA	TRBV11-2	TRBJ1-1	NA
CASSSRRRANEKLFF	TGTGCCAGCAGTTCTCGCCGGAGGGCTAATGAAAAACTGTTTTTT	NA	TRBV28	TRBJ1-4	once
CASRSRGNEKLFF	TGTGCCAGTCGTTCCAGGGGTAACGAAAAACTGTTTTTT	NA	TRBV19	TRBJ1-4	NA
CASSPAPDRNTEAFF	TGTGCCAGCTCACCCGCCCCGGACCGAAACACTGAAGCTTTCTTT	NA	TRBV18	TRBJ1-1	NA
CASSSPRSYLGARNEQFF	TGTGCCAGCAGTTCCCCTCGGTCATATCTAGGGGCTCGGAATGAGCAGTTCTTC	NA	TRBV5-8	TRBJ2-1	few
CASSSGQGGGYTF	TGTGCCAGTAGTTCCGGACAGGGGGGCGGCTACACCTTC	TRBD1	TRBV19	TRBJ1-2	few
CSASGGANVLTF	TGCAGTGCTAGTGGCGGGGCCAACGTCCTGACTTTC	NA	TRBV20-1	TRBJ2-6	NA
CASSQASVASTDTQYF	TGTGCCAGCAGCCAAGCTAGCGTTGCCAGCACAGATACGCAGTATTTT	NA	TRBV3-1/TRBV3-2	TRBJ2-3	once
CASSLFQDTQYF	TGTGCCAGCAGCTTATTTCAAGATACGCAGTATTTT	NA	TRBV7-9	TRBJ2-3	NA
CASSSPPGTGNNEQFF	TGTGCCAGCAGCTCCCCGCCCGGGACAGGCAACAATGAGCAGTTCTTC	TRBD1	TRBV7-2	TRBJ2-1	NA
CASSSRRVTGNEQFF	TGTGCCAGTAGTAGTCGCAGGGTCACGGGCAATGAGCAGTTCTTC	NA	TRBV19	TRBJ2-1	NA
CSVVRGPYGYTF	TGCAGCGTTGTGAGGGGCCCCTATGGCTACACCTTC	NA	TRBV29-1	TRBJ1-2	NA
CAWSRGLQETQYF	TGTGCCTGGAGTAGAGGACTTCAAGAGACCCAGTACTTC	NA	TRBV30	TRBJ2-5	few
CASSVLPAGGYTF	TGTGCCAGCAGCGTGCTACCAGCGGGAGGCTACACCTTC	NA	TRBV9	TRBJ1-2	NA
CASSTGLSAATEKLFF	TGCGCCAGCAGTACAGGTTTATCGGCGGCGACTGAAAAACTGTTTTTT	NA	TRBV5-1	TRBJ1-4	NA
CASSKDFTDTQYF	TGTGCCAGCAGCAAGGACTTCACAGATACGCAGTATTTT	NA	TRBV12-3/TRBV12-4	TRBJ2-3	NA
CASSPRGTGDSYNEQFF	TGTGCCAGCAGCCCCCGAGGGACAGGAGATTCCTACAATGAGCAGTTCTTC	TRBD1	TRBV7-8	TRBJ2-1	NA
CAWSGTPRDEQFF	TGTGCCTGGAGCGGAACCCCTAGGGATGAGCAGTTCTTC	NA	TRBV30	TRBJ2-1	NA
CASRLNQPQHF	TGTGCCAGCAGACTGAATCAGCCCCAGCATTTT	NA	TRBV12-3/TRBV12-4	TRBJ1-5	once
CASSREGQGNSPLHF	TGTGCCAGCAGCCGCGAGGGACAGGGTAATTCACCCCTCCACTTT	TRBD1	TRBV5-5	TRBJ1-6	once
CASSSRTGSLLNYGYTF	TGTGCCAGCAGCTCCCGGACAGGGAGTCTCCTTAACTATGGCTACACCTTC	TRBD1	TRBV7-8	TRBJ1-2	NA
CASSLEAEDNSPLHF	TGCGCCAGCAGCTTGGAGGCAGAAGATAATTCACCCCTCCACTTT	NA	TRBV5-1	TRBJ1-6	NA
CASSYRGGYGYTF	TGTGCCAGCAGTTATAGGGGTGGCTATGGCTACACCTTC	NA	TRBV27	TRBJ1-2	NA
CAAEEGQTNQPQHF	TGTGCCGCAGAAGAAGGACAGACCAATCAGCCCCAGCATTTT	NA	TRBV6-5	TRBJ1-5	NA
CASSLGGPRSDQPQHF	TGTGCCAGCAGCTTGGGGGGGCCCCGCAGTGATCAGCCCCAGCATTTT	NA	TRBV5-6	TRBJ1-5	NA
CAWDVGGQSNLPQHF	TGTGCCTGGGACGTGGGCGGACAGTCTAATTTGCCCCAGCATTTT	NA	TRBV30	TRBJ1-5	NA